The 17 T cell receptor beta chains below come from one sample, sequenced in a study of blood T cell repertoires in COVID-19. Sequencing used immunoSEQ multiplex PCR; TCRdb keeps in-frame clones, though not all of them. The data hold around 200,000 clones, with roughly 90% observed a single time. Specimen: PBMCs or T cells enriched from blood (not recorded which). The receptors were gathered from a woman younger than 45 who had recovered from COVID-19.

Many counts were recorded for this clone. The chain carries TRBV6-5 and TRBJ1-2; D gene uncertain. The CDR3 has 13 amino acids. Trimming shortened V by 3 bases and J by 5 bases, and 10 bases separated the two germline ends. Germline V gene lookup returns CDR1 MNHEY and CDR2 SVGAGI. The CDR3 reads CASSYNPTYGYTF. The DNA for the CDR3 is TGTGCCAGCAGTTATAACCCGACATATGGCTACACCTTC.

The CDR3 spells CASSPSEGGFGQPQHF. CDR3 bases: TGCGCCAGCAGCCCTAGCGAAGGGGGCTTTGGTCAGCCCCAGCATTTT. V usage is TRBV5-1 and J usage is TRBJ1-5, with TRBD1 matching over 7 bases. V shed 4 bases, J shed 6 bases, and the junction held 13 bases outside the gene matches. Germline CDR1 reads SGHRS; CDR2 reads YFSETQ. CDR3 length: 16 residues.

The chain is built from TRBV7-7 and TRBJ2-7, with 10 bases aligning to TRBD1. Per germline, CDR1 SSHAT and CDR2 FNYEAQ (reference sequence). The CDR3 contains 14 residues. V lost 5 bases to trimming and J lost 1 base; unmatched junction nucleotides: 2. The CDR3 is CASSADRGSYEQYF. The CDR3 region has the DNA TGTGCCAGCAGCGCGGACAGGGGGTCCTACGAGCAGTACTTC.

This chain joins TRBV7-2 and TRBJ1-3; D is unclear. V lost 1 base to trimming and J lost 6 bases, with 7 bases between them. In germline, CDR1 is SGHTA, CDR2 FQGNSA. The CDR3 sequence is 13 residues long. As DNA, the CDR3 is TGTGCCAGCAGCTTAGGGCGGGTAAACACCATATATTTT. It codes for CASSLGRVNTIYF.

The V call is TRBV5-8, the J call TRBJ2-5; the D is unclear. Germline lookup yields CDR1 SGHTS and CDR2 YDEGEE. Trimming took 4 bases from V and 1 from J, leaving 8 bases between them. The CDR3 has 13 residues. CDR3 loop: CASSHRVQETQYF. The CDR3 nucleotides read TGTGCCAGCAGCCATCGGGTCCAAGAGACCCAGTACTTC.

The chain has TRBV7-2 and TRBJ1-2; 7 positions agree with TRBD1. This CDR3 spans 15 amino acids. Germline V gives CDR1 SGHTA, CDR2 FQGNSA. Trimming removed 6 bases from V and 4 bases from J; junction bases left unmatched: 11. DNA of the CDR3: TGTGCCAGCAGTAAAGAGTGGGACAGCCTCTATGGCTACACCTTC. This gives the protein CASSKEWDSLYGYTF.

The chain is built from TRBV7-6 and TRBJ2-1; no firm D call. Germline loops: CDR1 SGHVS, CDR2 FNYEAQ. The CDR3 runs to 13 residues. V lost 1 base to trimming and J lost 5 bases, with 6 bases between them. CDR3 in amino acids: CASSLDLHNEQFF. In nucleotides, the CDR3 is TGTGCCAGCAGCTTAGATCTCCACAATGAGCAGTTCTTC. The variable domain in full, with the rest retrieved from reference TRBV7-6 and TRBJ2-1, is GAGVSQSPRYKVTKRGQDVALRCDPISGHVSLYWYRQALGQGPEFLTYFNYEAQQDKSGLPNDRFSAERPEGSISTLTIQRTEQRDSAMYRCASSLDLHNEQFFGPGTRLTVL.

This clone was seen a single time. The J gene is TRBJ1-1, the V gene TRBV5-1; perhaps TRBD1 as D (6 bases). The CDR3 covers 13 residues. Trimming took 7 bases from V and 2 from J, leaving 12 bases between them. From germline, CDR1 is SGHRS and CDR2 YFSETQ. The CDR3 bases are TGCGCCAGCGGAACAGGGAAAAACACTGAAGCTTTCTTT. Translating it yields CASGTGKNTEAFF. The variable domain in full, with the rest retrieved from reference TRBV5-1 and TRBJ1-1, is KAGVTQTPRYLIKTRGQQVTLSCSPISGHRSVSWYQQTPGQGLQFLFEYFSETQRNKGNFPGRFSGRQFSNSRSEMNVSTLELGDSALYLCASGTGKNTEAFFGQGTRLTVV.

The chain joins TRBV4-3 to TRBJ2-1, with D tentatively TRBD1 (6 bases). CDR1 LGHNA and CDR2 YSLEER come from the germline V gene. CDR3 size: 12 residues. V lost 2 bases and J lost 8, with 7 bases in between. CDR3 amino acids: CASSQPGDEQFF. In DNA form, the CDR3 reads TGCGCCAGCAGCCAACCAGGGGATGAGCAGTTCTTC.

This clone has just one count. V usage is TRBV5-6 and J usage is TRBJ1-2, with 7 bases that match TRBD1. V lost 5 bases, J lost 5 bases, and 12 bases stayed unmatched. CDR3 length equals 15 residues. The germline gives CDR1 SGHDT, CDR2 YYEEEE. In nucleotides, the CDR3 is TGTGCCAGCAGTCCCCCCGTGACAGGGCTATATGGCTACACCTTC. Translation: CASSPPVTGLYGYTF.

CDR3 loop: CASRYRDRGYEQYF. CDR3 sequence (DNA): TGCGCCAGCAGGTACCGGGACAGGGGTTACGAGCAGTACTTC. This sequence joins TRBV5-1 and TRBJ2-7, with 10 bases fitting TRBD1. The germline V gene has CDR1 SGHRS and CDR2 YFSETQ. This CDR3 region has 14 residues. J was trimmed by 4 bases and V by 5 bases; bases with no gene match: 6.

The gene calls are TRBV5-6 and TRBJ2-7; tentative D call: TRBD1 (6 bases). Trimming stripped 4 bases from V and 6 bases from J, with 20 bases between. The CDR3 contains 15 residues. Germline lookup yields CDR1 SGHDT and CDR2 YYEEEE. The CDR3 DNA reads as TGTGCCAGCAGCCTTCCACAGGGATTTACTCGCGAGCAGTACTTC. It is translated as CASSLPQGFTREQYF.

The chain links TRBV4-3 to TRBJ1-6; possibly TRBD1 for D (5 bases). Germline CDR1 LGHNA, CDR2 YSLEER. V was shortened by 3 bases and J by 7 bases, with 13 bases between the two germline ends. This CDR3 has 15 amino acids. The CDR3, as DNA: TGCGCCAGCAGCCATGACCGGGACTCAAATTCACCCCTCCACTTT. Its protein product is CASSHDRDSNSPLHF.

The J gene is TRBJ1-1, the V gene TRBV7-8, with a weak D call TRBD1 (5 bases). The CDR3 runs to 16 residues. Trimming left V 1 base short and J 5 bases short, with 17 bases between. CDR1 is SGHVS and CDR2 is FQNEAQ in the germline V gene. CDR3 amino acids: CASSLVSGESVTEAFF. The CDR3 nucleotides are TGTGCCAGCAGCTTAGTCTCGGGGGAGTCGGTAACTGAAGCTTTCTTT.

In DNA, the CDR3 is TGCGCCAGCAGTTGGGAGAGCTCCTACGAGCAGTACTTC. Translation gives CASSWESSYEQYF. This rearrangement joins TRBV5-1 to TRBJ2-7; possible D gene TRBD2, 5 bases. V shed 5 bases and J shed 0 bases, with 9 bases lying between them. Germline V gene sequence: CDR1 SGHRS, CDR2 YFSETQ. The CDR3 contains 13 residues.

The chain couples TRBV5-8 to TRBJ2-3, with D possibly matching TRBD1 (6 bases). There are 14 residues in the CDR3. The germline V gene encodes CDR1 SGHTS and CDR2 YDEGEE. The V end was cut by 3 bases, the J end by 4 bases, with 12 bases between. CDR3 protein: CASSSMTGPDTQYF. CDR3 bases: TGTGCCAGCAGCTCAATGACAGGCCCAGATACGCAGTATTTT.

The chain has TRBV27 and TRBJ1-5, with D possibly being TRBD1 (6 bases). The CDR3 extends over 18 amino acids. Trimming shortened V by 4 bases and J by 0 bases, and 19 bases separated the two germline ends. Germline CDR1 reads MNHEY; CDR2 reads SMNVEV (reference sequence). In DNA form, the CDR3 reads TGTGCCAGCAGTTCCGGCAACAGGGTCCCCAATAGCAATCAGCCCCAGCATTTT. This translates into CASSSGNRVPNSNQPQHF.